This TCR beta chain was obtained from a study of cytomegalovirus exposure and HLA in healthy donors. The study's findings and limits: TCR beta V segments were, for the most part, productive about 87% or about 30% of the time in an earlier analysis. Relative to the approximately 700-donor mean, N-insertions were reportedly fewer in an Asian-associated ancestry cluster in a later analysis. In a later analysis, V- and J-gene trimming of beta chains associated with a DCLRE1C missense variant, replicated independently. Equally common other TCR beta chains were less clonally expanded than HLA-associated ones, a later analysis found.

A multiplex PCR was run with 60 Vbeta primers and 13 Jbeta primers. Repertoires were generated with immunoSEQ multiplex PCR, while TCRdb's copy carries only in-frame clones and drops some. The sample holds about 130,000 clones, roughly 80% seen once. Comment on this clone: Its antigen is unidentified.

Looked up from germline, CDR1 is SGHNT and CDR2 is YYREEE (reference sequence). This CDR3 region has 14 residues. Trimming shortened V by 5 bases and J by 2 bases, and 10 bases separated the two germline ends. The V and J genes are TRBV5-4 and TRBJ2-2; TRBD2 might be the D (6 bases). Sample: PBMCs. This TCR was sampled from a woman in her thirties or forties in good health and CMV-seronegative. The CDR3 loop reads CASSRRENTGELFF. The CDR3 DNA is TGTGCCAGCAGTCGGCGGGAAAACACCGGGGAGCTGTTTTTT.